The source of this TCR beta chain is a study of shared clonotypes between healthy human individuals. V lost 1 base and J 0 bases, leaving 4 bases between the germline ends. This CDR3 is 13 amino acids long. Germline CDR1 is SGHDT and CDR2 is YYEEEE. The data were produced by immunoSEQ multiplex PCR, yet TCRdb's version contains in-frame clones alone and is incomplete. The sample carries 95,000 to 120,000 clones, around 66% recorded once. This TCR was recovered from a woman aged 25 to 39 in good health. The chain employs TRBV5-6 and TRBJ1-1, with D uncertain. The sequenced sample was memory CD8+ T cells sorted from blood. The subset was: CD45RO+ cells pooled with CCR7-negative TemRA cells. CDR3: CASSLLMNTEAFF. The CDR3 DNA reads TGTGCCAGCAGCTTGTTAATGAACACTGAAGCTTTCTTT.